This T cell receptor (beta chain) was identified in a study of CD8 T cells in Susac syndrome. Study-wide results and limits: In its TCR sequencing and HLA analysis, the study acknowledged that the number of individuals was relatively small.

CD8+ and CD4+ T cells taken from blood had their TCR beta sequenced. RNA was extracted with the RNeasy kit, and a quantity of about 0.45 to 1 ug was reverse transcribed using random hexamers. MiXCR was run by TCRdb on the immunoSEQ multiplex PCR reads, yielding one entry per CDR3 protein. Of about 210,000 distinct CDR3 sequences in the sample, approximately 95% were seen once. Trimming cost V 0 bases and J 0 bases, with 10 bases left between them. This CDR3 is 16 amino acids long. The germline gives CDR1 SGDLS, CDR2 YYNGEE. In regard to this clonotype: Its target is not known.

The genes are TRBV9 and TRBJ2-1; D perhaps matches TRBD2 (5 bases). The sequenced sample consisted of CD4+ T cells from PBMCs. This clonotype was sampled from a human donor with multiple sclerosis. CDR3 DNA sequence: TGTGCCAGCAGCGTAGGAGCGGCGCTCTCCTACAATGAGCAGTTCTTC. Protein sequence: CASSVGAALSYNEQFF.